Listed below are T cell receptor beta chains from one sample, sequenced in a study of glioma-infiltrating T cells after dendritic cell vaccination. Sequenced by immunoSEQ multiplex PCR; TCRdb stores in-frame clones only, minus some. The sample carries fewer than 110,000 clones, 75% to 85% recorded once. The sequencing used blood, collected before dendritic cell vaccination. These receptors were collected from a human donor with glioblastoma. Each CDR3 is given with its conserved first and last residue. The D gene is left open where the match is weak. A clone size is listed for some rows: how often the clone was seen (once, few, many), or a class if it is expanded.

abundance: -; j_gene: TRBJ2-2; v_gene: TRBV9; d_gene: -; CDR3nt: TGTGCCAGCAGCGTAGCCCCGGGCGGGGAGCTGTTTTTT; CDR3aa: CASSVAPGGELFF
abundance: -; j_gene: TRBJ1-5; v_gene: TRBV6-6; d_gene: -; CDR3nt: TGTGCCAGCAGTTTAGCGGGCCTCAGCAATCAGCCCCAGCATTTT; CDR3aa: CASSLAGLSNQPQHF
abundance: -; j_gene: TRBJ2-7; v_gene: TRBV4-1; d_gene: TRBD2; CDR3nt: TGCGCCAGCAGCCTGGGGGCTAGCGGGGGGTACGGGCAGTACTTC; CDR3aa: CASSLGASGGYGQYF
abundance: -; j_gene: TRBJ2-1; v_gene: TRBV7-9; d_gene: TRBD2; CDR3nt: TGTGCCAGCAGCCCTAGCGGGGGGATCAATGAGCAGTTCTTC; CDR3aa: CASSPSGGINEQFF
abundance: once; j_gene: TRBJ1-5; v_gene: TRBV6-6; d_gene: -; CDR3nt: TGTGCCACCGCCTCGGGGGGGGGAACTAATCAGCCCCAGCATTTT; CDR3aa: CATASGGGTNQPQHF
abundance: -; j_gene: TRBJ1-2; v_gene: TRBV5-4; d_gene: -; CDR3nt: TGTGCCAGCAGCCGGACAGCAAATAACTATGGCTACACCTTC; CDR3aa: CASSRTANNYGYTF
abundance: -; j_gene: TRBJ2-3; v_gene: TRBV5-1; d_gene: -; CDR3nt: TGCGCCAGCAGTCGGGACAAATACACAGATACGCAGTATTTT; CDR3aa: CASSRDKYTDTQYF
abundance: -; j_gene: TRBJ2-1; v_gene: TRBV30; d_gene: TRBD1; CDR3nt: TGTGCCTCGGACAGGGCCGTGGATGAGCAGTTCTTC; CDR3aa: CASDRAVDEQFF
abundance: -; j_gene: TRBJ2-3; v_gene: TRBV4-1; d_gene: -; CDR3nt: TGCGCCAGCAGCCAACCCCGCAGGGGTTCAGATACGCAGTATTTT; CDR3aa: CASSQPRRGSDTQYF
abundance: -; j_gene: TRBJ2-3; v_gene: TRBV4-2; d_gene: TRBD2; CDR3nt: TGTGCCAGCACTAGCGGGGGGGCGGCAGATACGCAGTATTTT; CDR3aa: CASTSGGAADTQYF
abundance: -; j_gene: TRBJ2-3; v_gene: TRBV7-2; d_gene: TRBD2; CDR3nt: TGTGCCAGCAGCTTCAAGGCGGGGGGGGCAGATACGCAGTATTTT; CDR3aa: CASSFKAGGADTQYF
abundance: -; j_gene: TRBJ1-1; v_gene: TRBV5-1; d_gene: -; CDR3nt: TGCGCCAGCAGCTCGCAGGGTAAGGACACTGAAGCTTTCTTT; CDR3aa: CASSSQGKDTEAFF
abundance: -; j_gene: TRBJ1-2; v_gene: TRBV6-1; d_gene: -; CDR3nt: TGTGCCAGCAGTGACAGGGCTTCTGGCTACACCTTC; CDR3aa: CASSDRASGYTF
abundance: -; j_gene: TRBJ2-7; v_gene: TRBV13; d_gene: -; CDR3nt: TGTGCCAGCAGTGAAGACAGGTACTACGAGCAGTACTTC; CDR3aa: CASSEDRYYEQYF
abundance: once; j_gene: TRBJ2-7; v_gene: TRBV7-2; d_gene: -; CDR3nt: TGTGCCAGCAGCTTAGTCACAGGGGAGGCCTACGAGCAGTACTTC; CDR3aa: CASSLVTGEAYEQYF
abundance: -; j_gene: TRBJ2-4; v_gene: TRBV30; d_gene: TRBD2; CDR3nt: TGTGCCTGGAGTGTGGGAGGGGATCTAGCCAAAAACATTCAGTACTTC; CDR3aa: CAWSVGGDLAKNIQYF
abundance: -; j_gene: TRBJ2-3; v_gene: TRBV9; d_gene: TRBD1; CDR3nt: TGTGCCAGCAGCACCCTCGGACAGGACACAGATACGCAGTATTTT; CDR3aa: CASSTLGQDTDTQYF
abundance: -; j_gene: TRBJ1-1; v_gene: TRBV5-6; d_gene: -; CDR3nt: TGTGCCAGCAGCATCCGACGAACGGGATTTCCTGGGTACACTGAAGCTTTCTTT; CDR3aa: CASSIRRTGFPGYTEAFF
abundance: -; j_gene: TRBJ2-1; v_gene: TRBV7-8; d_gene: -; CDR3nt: TGTGCCAGCAGCTTATCTGGGCTCCCCTCCTACAATGAGCAGTTCTTC; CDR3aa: CASSLSGLPSYNEQFF
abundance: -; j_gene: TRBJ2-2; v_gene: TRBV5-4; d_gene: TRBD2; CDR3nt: TGTGCCAGCAGCTTGGGGCTAGCGGGGGTTACCGGGGAGCTGTTTTTT; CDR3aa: CASSLGLAGVTGELFF
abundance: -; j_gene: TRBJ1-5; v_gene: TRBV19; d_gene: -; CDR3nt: TGTGCCAGTAGTCCAGGAAATAGCAATCAGCCCCAGCATTTT; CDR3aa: CASSPGNSNQPQHF
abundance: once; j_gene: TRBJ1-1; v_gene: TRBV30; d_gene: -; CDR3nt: TGTGCCTCCTCTCCCCGGGGACAGAACACTGAAGCTTTCTTT; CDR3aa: CASSPRGQNTEAFF
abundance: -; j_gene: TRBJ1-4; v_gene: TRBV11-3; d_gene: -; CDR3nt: TGTGCCAGCAGCTCCCGGGGAGAGTATGAAAAACTGTTTTTT; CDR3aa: CASSSRGEYEKLFF
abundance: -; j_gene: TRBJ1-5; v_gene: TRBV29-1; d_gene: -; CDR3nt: TGCAGCGTTGGCAGGGATCAGCCCCAGCATTTT; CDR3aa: CSVGRDQPQHF
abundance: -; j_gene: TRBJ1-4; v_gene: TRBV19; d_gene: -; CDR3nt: TGTGCCAGTAGTATAGCGATGAGGGCCGAAAAACTGTTTTTT; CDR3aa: CASSIAMRAEKLFF
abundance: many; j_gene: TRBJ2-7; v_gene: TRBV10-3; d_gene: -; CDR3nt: TGTGCCATCAGTGAGTCGGTGGCAGGGTCCCACGAGCAGTACTTC; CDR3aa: CAISESVAGSHEQYF
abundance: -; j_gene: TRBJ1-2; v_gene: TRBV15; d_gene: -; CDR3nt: TGTGCCACCAGCAGATCACAGGACTATGGCTACACCTTC; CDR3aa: CATSRSQDYGYTF
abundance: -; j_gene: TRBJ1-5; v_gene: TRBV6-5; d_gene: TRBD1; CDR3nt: TGTGCCAGTCGGACAGGGGGTAATCAGCCCCAGCATTTT; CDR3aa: CASRTGGNQPQHF
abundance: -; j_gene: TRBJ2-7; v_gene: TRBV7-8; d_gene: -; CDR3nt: TGTGCCAGCAGCTTAATTGGAGGGGGGGCTCCGGCCGAGCAGTACTTC; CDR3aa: CASSLIGGGAPAEQYF
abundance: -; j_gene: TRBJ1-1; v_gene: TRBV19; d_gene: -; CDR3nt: TGTGCCAGTAGTCTACCCGAGGGAGTTGAAGAGGCTTTCTTT; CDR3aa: CASSLPEGVEEAFF
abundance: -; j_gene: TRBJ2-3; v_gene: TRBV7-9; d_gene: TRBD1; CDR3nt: TGTGCCAGCAGCCCAAGGGACAGGAGCACAGATACGCAGTATTTT; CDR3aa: CASSPRDRSTDTQYF
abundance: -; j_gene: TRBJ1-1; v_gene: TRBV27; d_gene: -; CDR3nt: TGTGCCAGCAGTTCCAGGGTCGCTGAAGCTTTCTTT; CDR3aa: CASSSRVAEAFF
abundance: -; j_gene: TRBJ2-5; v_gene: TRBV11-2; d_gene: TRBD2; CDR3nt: TGTGCCAGCAGCATTAGCGGGGGGGTTATCGAGACCCAGTACTTC; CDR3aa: CASSISGGVIETQYF
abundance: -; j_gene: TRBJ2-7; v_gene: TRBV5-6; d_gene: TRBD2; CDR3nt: TGTGCCAGCAGCTTGTGGTCTGGGCGGGGGGGGCCTACCTACGAGCAGTACTTC; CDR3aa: CASSLWSGRGGPTYEQYF
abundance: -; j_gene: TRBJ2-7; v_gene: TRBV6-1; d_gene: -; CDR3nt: TGTGCCAGCAGTACAGGGTCCTACGAGCAGTACTTC; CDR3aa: CASSTGSYEQYF
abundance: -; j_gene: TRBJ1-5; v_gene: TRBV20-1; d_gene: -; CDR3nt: TGCAGTGCGACAATCAATCAGCCCCAGCATTTT; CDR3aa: CSATINQPQHF
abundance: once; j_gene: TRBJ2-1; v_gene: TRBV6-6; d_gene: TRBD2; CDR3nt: TGTGCCAGCAGTTACAGTGGGACTAGCGGGTACAATGAGCAGTTCTTC; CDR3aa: CASSYSGTSGYNEQFF